This T cell receptor beta chain was observed in a study of blood T cells in healthy people across ages. Each donor's blood draw was 8.5 to 10 milliliters of peripheral blood. Findings of the study overall: With age, beta diversity per million T cells declined roughly linearly, significantly by approximately 40. From one million sequenced T cells, diversity estimates were lower bounds. Diversity was higher, and naive CD4+ cells more numerous, in long-lived donors than in aged donors.

Alongside a J-beta primer mix, a sample-barcoded 5' primer served in a second PCR lasting about 7 to 12 cycles. TCRdb fed the 5' RACE reads into MiXCR, producing one record per CDR3 protein. The profile shows roughly 680,000 distinct CDR3 sequences, approximately 21% of them singletons. Trimming shortened V by 6 bases and J by 0 bases, and 9 bases separated the two germline ends. The CDR3 runs to 15 residues. This clonotype showed up many times. Its antigen is undetermined. Sequenced: blood. V gene TRBV12-3 or TRBV12-4 combines with J gene TRBJ2-6; D not certain. The sequence came from a man between 65 and 85 years old in good health. The chain's CDR3 is CASRIHNSGANVLTF. In DNA form, the CDR3 reads TGTGCCAGCAGAATCCACAACTCTGGGGCCAACGTCCTGACTTTC.